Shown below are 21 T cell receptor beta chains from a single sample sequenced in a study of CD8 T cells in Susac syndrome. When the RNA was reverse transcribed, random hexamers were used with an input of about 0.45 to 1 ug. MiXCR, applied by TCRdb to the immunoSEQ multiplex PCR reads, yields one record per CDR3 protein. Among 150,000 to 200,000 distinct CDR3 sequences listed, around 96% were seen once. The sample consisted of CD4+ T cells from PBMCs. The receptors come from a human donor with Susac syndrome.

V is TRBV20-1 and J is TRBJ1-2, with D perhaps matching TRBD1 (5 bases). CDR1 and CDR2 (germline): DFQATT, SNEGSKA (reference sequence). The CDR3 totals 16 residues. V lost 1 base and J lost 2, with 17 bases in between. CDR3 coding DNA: TGCAGTGCTAGAGTACCAGGGCCCCACCTCAACTATGGCTACACCTTC. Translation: CSARVPGPHLNYGYTF.

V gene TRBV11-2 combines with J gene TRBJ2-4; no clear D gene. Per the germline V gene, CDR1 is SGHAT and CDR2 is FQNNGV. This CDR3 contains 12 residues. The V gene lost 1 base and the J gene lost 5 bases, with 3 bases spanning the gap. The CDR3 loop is CASSLAQNIQYF. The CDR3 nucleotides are TGTGCCAGCAGCTTAGCGCAAAACATTCAGTACTTC.

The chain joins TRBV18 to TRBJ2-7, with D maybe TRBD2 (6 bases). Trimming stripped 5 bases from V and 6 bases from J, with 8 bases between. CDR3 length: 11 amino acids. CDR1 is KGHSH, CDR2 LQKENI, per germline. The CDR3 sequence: CASSGAGEQYF. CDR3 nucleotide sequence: TGTGCCAGCTCAGGAGCGGGCGAGCAGTACTTC.

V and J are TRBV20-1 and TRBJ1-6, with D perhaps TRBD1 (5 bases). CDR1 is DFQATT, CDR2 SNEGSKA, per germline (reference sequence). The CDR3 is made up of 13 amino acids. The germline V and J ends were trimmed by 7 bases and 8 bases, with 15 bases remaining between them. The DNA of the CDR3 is TGCAGTGTCGAGGGGCAGTTGTATTCACCCCTCCACTTT. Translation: CSVEGQLYSPLHF.

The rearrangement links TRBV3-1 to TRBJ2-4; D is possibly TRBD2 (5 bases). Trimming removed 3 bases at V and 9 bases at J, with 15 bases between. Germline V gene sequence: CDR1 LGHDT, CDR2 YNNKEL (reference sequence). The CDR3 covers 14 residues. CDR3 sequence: CASSHQGSGSIQYF. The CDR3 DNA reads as TGTGCCAGCAGCCACCAAGGAAGTGGGAGCATTCAGTACTTC.

In nucleotides, the CDR3 is TGCGCCAGCAGCAAACAGGGTTCGGGCTCCTACAATGAGCAGTTCTTC. It specifies CASSKQGSGSYNEQFF. This rearrangement joins TRBV5-1 to TRBJ2-1; D perhaps matches TRBD1 (6 bases). Looked up from germline, CDR1 is SGHRS and CDR2 is YFSETQ. V lost 4 bases and J lost 0, with 14 bases in between. The CDR3 runs to 16 residues.

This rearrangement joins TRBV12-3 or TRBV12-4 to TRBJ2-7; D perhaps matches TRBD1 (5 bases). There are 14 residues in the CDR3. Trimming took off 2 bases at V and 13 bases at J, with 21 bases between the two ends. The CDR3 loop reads CASSLTQGADTPYF. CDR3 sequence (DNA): TGTGCCAGCAGTTTAACTCAGGGTGCGGACACCCCTTACTTC.

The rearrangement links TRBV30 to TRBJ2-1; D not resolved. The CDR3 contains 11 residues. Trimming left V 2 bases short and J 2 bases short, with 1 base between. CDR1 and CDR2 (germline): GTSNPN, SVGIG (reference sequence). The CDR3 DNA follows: TGTGCCTGGAGTACCTACAATGAGCAGTTCTTC. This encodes CAWSTYNEQFF.

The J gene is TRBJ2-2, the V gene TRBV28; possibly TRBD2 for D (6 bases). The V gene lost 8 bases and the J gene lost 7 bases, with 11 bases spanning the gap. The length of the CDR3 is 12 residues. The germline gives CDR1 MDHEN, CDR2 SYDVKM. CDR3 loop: CASSEGNGELFF. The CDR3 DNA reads TGTGCCAGCTCGGAGGGGAACGGGGAGCTGTTTTTT.

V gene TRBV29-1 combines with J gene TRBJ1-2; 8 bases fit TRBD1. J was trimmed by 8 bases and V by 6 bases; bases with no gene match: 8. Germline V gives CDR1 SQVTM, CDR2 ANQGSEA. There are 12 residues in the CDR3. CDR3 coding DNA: TGCAGCGTCCAAGGACAGGGCGGCGGCTACACCTTC. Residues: CSVQGQGGGYTF.

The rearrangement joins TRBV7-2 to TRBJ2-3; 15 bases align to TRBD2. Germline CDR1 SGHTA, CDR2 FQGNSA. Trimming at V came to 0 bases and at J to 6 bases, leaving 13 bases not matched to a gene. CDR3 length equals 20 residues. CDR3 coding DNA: TGTGCCAGCAGCTTAGCGGGGCCCGGGACTAGCGGGGGGCCGTGGGATACGCAGTATTTT. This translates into CASSLAGPGTSGGPWDTQYF.

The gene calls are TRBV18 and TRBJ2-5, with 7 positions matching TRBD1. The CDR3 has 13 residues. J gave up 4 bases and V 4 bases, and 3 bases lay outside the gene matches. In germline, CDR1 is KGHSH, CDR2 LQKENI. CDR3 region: CASSRGQLETQYF. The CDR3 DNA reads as TGTGCCAGCTCACGGGGACAGTTAGAGACCCAGTACTTC.

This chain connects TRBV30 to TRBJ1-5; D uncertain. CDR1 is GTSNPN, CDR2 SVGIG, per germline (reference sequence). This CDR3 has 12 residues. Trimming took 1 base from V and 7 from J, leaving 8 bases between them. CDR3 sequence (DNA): TGTGCCTGGAGTGGGGGTTGGCAGCCCCAGCATTTT. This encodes CAWSGGWQPQHF.

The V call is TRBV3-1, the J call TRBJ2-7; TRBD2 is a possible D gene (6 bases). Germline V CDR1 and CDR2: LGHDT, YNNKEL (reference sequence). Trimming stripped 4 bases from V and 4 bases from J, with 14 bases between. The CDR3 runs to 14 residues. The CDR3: CASSLLGTGYEQYF. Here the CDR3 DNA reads TGTGCCAGCAGCCTCCTAGGGACTGGTTACGAGCAGTACTTC.

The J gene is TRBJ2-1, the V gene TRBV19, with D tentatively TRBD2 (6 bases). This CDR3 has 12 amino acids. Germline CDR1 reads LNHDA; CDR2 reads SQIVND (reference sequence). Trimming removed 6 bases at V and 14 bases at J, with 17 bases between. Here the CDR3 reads CASSPDYRLEFF. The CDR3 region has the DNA TGTGCCAGTAGCCCGGACTACCGGTTGGAGTTCTTC.

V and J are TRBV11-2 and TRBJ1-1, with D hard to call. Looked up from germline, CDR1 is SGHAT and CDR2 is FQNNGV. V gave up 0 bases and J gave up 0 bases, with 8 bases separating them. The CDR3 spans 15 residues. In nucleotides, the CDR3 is TGTGCCAGCAGCTTAGATCGGGTAATGAACACTGAAGCTTTCTTT. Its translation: CASSLDRVMNTEAFF.

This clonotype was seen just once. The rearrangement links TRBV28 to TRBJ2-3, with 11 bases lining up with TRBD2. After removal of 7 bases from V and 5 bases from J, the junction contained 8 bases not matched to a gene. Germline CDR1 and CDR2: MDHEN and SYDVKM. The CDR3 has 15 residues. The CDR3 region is CASTRLAGNRDTQYF. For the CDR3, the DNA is TGTGCCAGCACCAGACTAGCGGGAAATCGAGATACGCAGTATTTT.

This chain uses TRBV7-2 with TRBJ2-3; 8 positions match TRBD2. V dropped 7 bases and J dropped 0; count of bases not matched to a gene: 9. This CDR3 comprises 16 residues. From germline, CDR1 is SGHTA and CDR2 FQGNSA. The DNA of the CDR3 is TGTGCCAGCACCCGGGGGGGCGGGCCTAGCACAGATACGCAGTATTTT. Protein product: CASTRGGGPSTDTQYF.

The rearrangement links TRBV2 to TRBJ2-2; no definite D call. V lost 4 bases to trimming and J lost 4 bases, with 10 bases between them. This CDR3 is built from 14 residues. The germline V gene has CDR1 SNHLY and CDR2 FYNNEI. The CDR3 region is CASSGLVGTGELFF. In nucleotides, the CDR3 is TGTGCCAGCAGTGGGCTAGTGGGCACCGGGGAGCTGTTTTTT. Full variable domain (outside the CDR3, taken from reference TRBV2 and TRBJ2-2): EPEVTQTPSHQVTQMGQEVILRCVPISNHLYFYWYRQILGQKVEFLVSFYNNEISEKSEIFDDQFSVERPDGSNFTLKIRSTKLEDSAMYFCASSGLVGTGELFFGEGSRLTVL.

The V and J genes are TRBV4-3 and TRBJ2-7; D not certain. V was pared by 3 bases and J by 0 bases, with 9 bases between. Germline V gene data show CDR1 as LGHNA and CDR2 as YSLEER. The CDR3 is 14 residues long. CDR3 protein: CASSHHPDSYEQYF. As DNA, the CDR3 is TGCGCCAGCAGCCATCACCCGGACTCCTACGAGCAGTACTTC.

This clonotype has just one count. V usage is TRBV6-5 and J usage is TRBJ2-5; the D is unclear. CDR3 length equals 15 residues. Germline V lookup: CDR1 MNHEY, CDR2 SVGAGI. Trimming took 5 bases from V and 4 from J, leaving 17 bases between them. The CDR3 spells CASSVDPGRIETQYF. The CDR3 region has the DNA TGTGCCAGCAGTGTAGACCCGGGTAGGATAGAGACCCAGTACTTC.